This T cell receptor beta chain originates from a study of breast tumors, draining lymph nodes, adjacent tissues. Via MiXCR, TCRdb re-called the multiplex PCR reads, giving one row per CDR3 protein. The repertoire includes some 25,000 distinct CDR3 sequences, 60% to 75% of them detected once, and about 22% sits in the top ten. V shed 6 bases, J shed 1 base, and the junction held 3 bases outside the gene matches. CDR1 is MNHNY and CDR2 is SVGAGI in the germline V gene (reference sequence). This CDR3 is 14 amino acids long. Sequenced material: tumor-adjacent breast tissue. The receptor's source is a female donor with breast cancer. Some clones in this sample may be carry-over from other donors' samples. The chain links TRBV6-6 to TRBJ1-2; 9 positions agree with TRBD1. CDR3 sequence reads: CASSSTGGNYGYTF. CDR3 DNA: TGTGCCAGCAGCTCGACAGGGGGTAACTATGGCTACACCTTC.